This entry lists 14 T cell receptor beta chains sequenced from one sample in a study of control samples from healthy donors and cancer patients. Sequencing used immunoSEQ multiplex PCR; TCRdb keeps in-frame clones, though not all of them. The top ten hold 13% of the sample, which has approximately 140,000 clones, 94% seen once. Sequencing used blood. These receptors all stem from a middle-aged man in good health.

The table lists this clone with a count of one. This chain connects TRBV27 to TRBJ1-5, with 8 bases aligning to TRBD1. The ends lost 7 bases at V and 5 bases at J; junction bases unmatched: 10. Per germline, CDR1 MNHEY and CDR2 SMNVEV (reference sequence). The CDR3 has 15 amino acids. CDR3 in DNA: TGTGCCAGCACCCCGACAGGGGCCTCAGATCAGCCCCAGCATTTT. It yields the protein CASTPTGASDQPQHF.

The chain joins TRBV5-4 to TRBJ2-1; no clear D. V was trimmed by 3 bases and J by 6 bases, leaving 7 bases between them. CDR3 length: 12 amino acids. Germline CDR1 reads SGHNT; CDR2 reads YYREEE (reference sequence). The DNA of the CDR3 is TGTGCCAGCAGCTCTGGTGGCAATGAGCAGTTCTTC. Its protein product is CASSSGGNEQFF.

The genes are TRBV7-9 and TRBJ2-5, with TRBD1 as a possible D gene (5 bases). The ends were cut back, 2 bases at V and 4 bases at J, with 14 bases in the middle. This CDR3 comprises 15 residues. Germline CDR1 reads SEHNR; CDR2 reads FQNEAQ (reference sequence). The CDR3 here is CASSLIAGLVETQYF. CDR3 nucleotide sequence: TGTGCCAGCAGCTTAATTGCAGGGTTGGTAGAGACCCAGTACTTC. The full variable domain, with the rest looked up from reference TRBV7-9 and TRBJ2-5, is DTGVSQNPRHKITKRGQNVTFRCDPISEHNRLYWYRQTLGQGPEFLTYFQNEAQLEKSRLLSDRFSAERPKGSFSTLEIQRTEQGDSAMYLCASSLIAGLVETQYFGPGTRLLVL.

This clone was recorded once. CDR3 coding DNA: TGTGCCAGCAGCTCCCAGGGGGCACGTGGCACTGAAGCTTTCTTT. It yields the protein CASSSQGARGTEAFF. The V call is TRBV11-2, the J call TRBJ1-1; TRBD1 matches 8 bases. CDR1 and CDR2 from the germline V gene are SGHAT and FQNNGV. The CDR3 covers 15 residues. Trimming removed 4 bases from V and 4 bases from J; junction bases left unmatched: 8.

The rearrangement uses TRBV9 and TRBJ2-7; 8 nucleotides line up with TRBD1. The V gene's germline CDR1 is SGDLS and CDR2 YYNGEE. V lost 0 bases and J lost 3; bases outside the gene matches: 5. The CDR3 length is 15 residues. CDR3 sequence (DNA): TGTGCCAGCAGCGTAGGGTCAGGGGGCCTCTACGAGCAGTACTTC. This encodes CASSVGSGGLYEQYF.

This sequence joins TRBV5-5 and TRBJ1-1; D gene unclear. Germline loops: CDR1 SGHKS, CDR2 YYEKEE (reference sequence). This CDR3 is 11 amino acids long. The V and J ends lost 0 bases and 4 bases respectively, with 1 base between them. The CDR3 spells CASSLGTEAFF. CDR3 nucleotide sequence: TGTGCCAGCAGCTTGGGCACTGAAGCTTTCTTT.

The chain recombines TRBV19 with TRBJ1-5; D call uncertain. The length of the CDR3 is 16 residues. CDR1 is LNHDA and CDR2 is SQIVND in the germline V gene (reference sequence). V was cut by 0 bases and J by 2 bases, with 11 bases left in between. Written as DNA, the CDR3 is TGTGCCAGTAGTATAGATTATGGGCGAGGCAATCAGCCCCAGCATTTT. It yields the protein CASSIDYGRGNQPQHF. The full variable domain, with the rest looked up from reference TRBV19 and TRBJ1-5, is DGGITQSPKYLFRKEGQNVTLSCEQNLNHDAMYWYRQDPGQGLRLIYYSQIVNDFQKGDIAEGYSVSREKKESFPLTVTSAQKNPTAFYLCASSIDYGRGNQPQHFGDGTRLSIL.

This chain joins TRBV6-6 and TRBJ2-7; perhaps D is TRBD1 or TRBD2 (5 bases each). CDR3 length: 15 residues. Trimming cost V 3 bases and J 4 bases, with 16 bases left between them. Germline V CDR1 and CDR2: MNHNY, SVGAGI (reference sequence). The CDR3 is CASSYTRDPIYEQYF. Here the CDR3 DNA reads TGTGCCAGCAGTTATACCCGGGACCCAATTTACGAGCAGTACTTC.

The chain combines TRBV5-1 with TRBJ1-1; possibly TRBD1 for D (5 bases). This CDR3 region has 14 residues. Germline lookup yields CDR1 SGHRS and CDR2 YFSETQ. The V end was cut by 7 bases, the J end by 2 bases, with 15 bases between. The CDR3 DNA reads as TGCGCCAGCGGTAGGGGTGGGGAAAACACTGAAGCTTTCTTT. It specifies CASGRGGENTEAFF.

This chain uses TRBV7-6 with TRBJ2-7; 7 bases agree with TRBD2. The CDR3 length is 15 residues. The V gene's germline CDR1 is SGHVS and CDR2 FNYEAQ. The trim removed 5 bases at V and 0 bases at J, leaving 7 bases unmatched. CDR3 residues: CASSRTSGGSYEQYF. CDR3 DNA: TGTGCCAGCAGCAGAACCTCGGGGGGCTCCTACGAGCAGTACTTC.

This chain connects TRBV3-1 (or the pseudogene TRBV3-2) to TRBJ1-2, with D possibly being TRBD1 (6 bases). The V end lost 0 bases, the J end lost 7 bases, and 15 bases lay between the germline ends. Germline CDR1 is LGHDT and CDR2 is YNNKEL (reference sequence). CDR3 length: 15 residues. This chain's CDR3 is CASSQDWGSGVGYTF. CDR3 coding DNA: TGTGCCAGCAGCCAAGATTGGGGGTCAGGGGTTGGCTACACCTTC.

In this sample, this clone turned up once. This chain uses TRBV7-9 with TRBJ2-5, with 7 nucleotides matching TRBD2. With V trimmed by 1 base and J by 5 bases, 7 bases remained unmatched. There are 15 residues in the CDR3. Germline CDR1 is SEHNR and CDR2 is FQNEAQ (reference sequence). For the CDR3, the DNA is TGTGCCAGCAGCTTAGAGGCGGGAGCCGGTGAGACCCAGTACTTC. Protein: CASSLEAGAGETQYF.

The rearrangement links TRBV5-6 to TRBJ2-7; D gene unclear. V lost 1 base, J lost 0 bases, and 2 bases lay in between. The germline V gene encodes CDR1 SGHDT and CDR2 YYEEEE. This CDR3 region has 12 residues. The CDR3 here is CASSLTSYEQYF. The CDR3 bases are TGTGCCAGCAGCTTGACCTCCTACGAGCAGTACTTC.

Comment on this clone: Other DNA variants within this sample encode the same CDR3. This chain links TRBV7-9 with TRBJ1-5; D remains ambiguous. The CDR3 runs to 14 residues. Germline assignment: CDR1 SEHNR and CDR2 FQNEAQ (reference sequence). Trimming took 0 bases from V and 1 from J, leaving 4 bases between them. The CDR3 protein is CASSLAGSNQPQHF. The CDR3 DNA follows: TGTGCCAGCAGCTTAGCAGGGAGCAATCAGCCCCAGCATTTT.